Below are 26 T cell receptor beta chains sequenced from a single sample in a study of T cell responses to AZD1222 COVID-19 vaccine. Data came from immunoSEQ multiplex PCR; TCRdb stores just in-frame clones and leaves some out. The data show nearly 200,000 clones, about 93% seen once. This specimen consisted of peripheral blood, obtained 28 days after the second AZD1222 dose. These receptors were collected from an adult who received the AZD1222 COVID-19 vaccine.

V usage is TRBV6-5 and J usage is TRBJ2-4; D possibly corresponds to TRBD1 (5 bases). Deletions cut 7 bases from V and 0 bases from J, with 10 bases between. The CDR3 totals 14 residues. Per germline, CDR1 MNHEY and CDR2 SVGAGI. The CDR3 spells CASISGIAKNIQYF. The CDR3 DNA is TGTGCCAGCATATCAGGGATAGCCAAAAACATTCAGTACTTC.

This chain uses TRBV2 with TRBJ2-1; perhaps TRBD2 as D (6 bases). The CDR3 contains 14 residues. From germline, CDR1 is SNHLY and CDR2 FYNNEI. The ends were cut back, 5 bases at V and 6 bases at J, with 14 bases in the middle. This chain's CDR3 is CASSPGGIRNEQFF. The CDR3 nucleotides read TGTGCCAGCAGTCCGGGCGGGATACGCAATGAGCAGTTCTTC.

The chain combines TRBV5-4 with TRBJ1-6; D is undetermined. Germline V gene data show CDR1 as SGHNT and CDR2 as YYREEE (reference sequence). V lost 0 bases and J 0 bases, leaving 10 bases between the germline ends. The CDR3 has 17 residues. In nucleotides, the CDR3 is TGTGCCAGCAGCTTGGCCCCGCCCGGCTCCTATAATTCACCCCTCCACTTT. This encodes CASSLAPPGSYNSPLHF. Based on the CDR3 plus reference TRBV5-4 and TRBJ1-6, the full variable domain is ETGVTQSPTHLIKTRGQQVTLRCSSQSGHNTVSWYQQALGQGPQFIFQYYREEENGRGNFPPRFSGLQFPNYSSELNVNALELDDSALYLCASSLAPPGSYNSPLHFGNGTRLTVT.

This clone was seen only a few times. J is TRBJ1-2 and V is TRBV28, with TRBD1 identical over 7 bases. J lost 5 bases, V lost 6 bases, and 9 bases had no gene match. CDR3 length equals 14 residues. Germline assignment: CDR1 MDHEN and CDR2 SYDVKM. CDR3 region: CASRSGGREYGYTF. The CDR3 nucleotides are TGTGCCAGCAGGTCAGGGGGGAGAGAATATGGCTACACCTTC.

The CDR3 protein is CASSFQGAGYTEAFF. For the CDR3, the DNA is TGTGCCAGCAGCTTCCAGGGGGCGGGTTACACTGAAGCTTTCTTT. The genes are TRBV2 and TRBJ1-1, with 8 bases identical to TRBD1. The CDR3 consists of 15 residues. CDR1 and CDR2 from the germline V gene are SNHLY and FYNNEI. V gave up 6 bases and J gave up 3 bases; unmatched junction bases: 9.

The chain carries TRBV6-5 and TRBJ2-5; D may be TRBD2 (5 bases). The CDR3 is made up of 13 amino acids. With 6 bases removed from V and 7 bases from J, the gap between germline ends came to 15 bases. CDR1 MNHEY and CDR2 SVGAGI come from the germline V gene. CDR3 bases: TGTGCCAGCAGGACTTCGACGGCGGGGACCCAGTACTTC. Residues: CASRTSTAGTQYF.

This sequence joins TRBV20-1 and TRBJ1-6; D is ambiguous. The ends were cut back, 3 bases at V and 7 bases at J, with 7 bases in the middle. Germline V gene lookup returns CDR1 DFQATT and CDR2 SNEGSKA (reference sequence). The CDR3 runs to 12 residues. This CDR3 is CSASSLNSPLHF. For the CDR3, the DNA is TGCAGTGCTAGTTCCCTAAATTCACCCCTCCACTTT.

The rearrangement uses TRBV14 and TRBJ1-1; D remains ambiguous. There are 15 residues in the CDR3. The ends were cut back, 4 bases at V and 1 base at J, with 13 bases in the middle. Germline V CDR1 and CDR2: SGHDN, FVKESK. The CDR3 nucleotides are TGTGCCAGCAGCCCGGCCCTTTTGGGGAACACTGAAGCTTTCTTT. It codes for CASSPALLGNTEAFF.

The genes are TRBV5-4 and TRBJ1-3; 7 bases fit TRBD1. Trimming cost V 4 bases and J 4 bases; bases outside gene matches: 8. Germline V gives CDR1 SGHNT, CDR2 YYREEE (reference sequence). CDR3 length equals 15 residues. The CDR3 here is CASSVQGLGGNTIYF. The CDR3 DNA reads TGTGCCAGCAGCGTACAGGGGCTCGGAGGAAACACCATATATTTT.

This clone showed up just once. The chain uses TRBV6-2 or TRBV6-3 and TRBJ1-2, with TRBD1 identical over 10 bases. Germline CDR1 MNHEY, CDR2 SVGEGT. J was trimmed by 8 bases and V by 4 bases; bases with no gene match: 7. CDR3 length: 14 amino acids. The CDR3: CASSSLGQGDGYTF. CDR3 bases: TGTGCCAGCAGTTCGCTCGGACAGGGGGACGGCTACACCTTC.

This clone appeared a single time. The rearrangement links TRBV5-1 to TRBJ2-5; 7 nucleotides match TRBD1. CDR1 SGHRS and CDR2 YFSETQ come from the germline V gene. Unmatched junction bases numbered 6, after V lost 1 base and J lost 3 bases. The length of the CDR3 is 15 residues. The CDR3 reads CASSLLMGQKETQYF. The DNA of the CDR3 is TGCGCCAGCAGCTTGCTTATGGGACAGAAAGAGACCCAGTACTTC.

The chain employs TRBV5-4 and TRBJ2-1; D is uncertain. The CDR3 extends over 14 amino acids. In germline, CDR1 is SGHNT, CDR2 YYREEE (reference sequence). The V gene lost 2 bases and the J gene lost 5 bases, with 11 bases spanning the gap. CDR3 residues: CASSFPSGNNEQFF. The CDR3 DNA follows: TGTGCCAGCAGCTTCCCGTCGGGCAACAATGAGCAGTTCTTC.

This chain connects TRBV6-2 or TRBV6-3 to TRBJ1-2; the match to TRBD1 covers 7 bases. This CDR3 comprises 15 residues. CDR1 and CDR2 from the germline V gene are MNHEY and SVGEGT. Trimming took 6 bases from V and 1 from J; bases not matched to a gene: 8. The CDR3 region has the DNA TGTGCCAGCAGATACAGGGGAACCCTTAACTATGGCTACACCTTC. Translating it yields CASRYRGTLNYGYTF.

The rearrangement links TRBV20-1 to TRBJ2-2; D remains unclear. V was shortened by 4 bases and J by 7 bases, with 7 bases between the two germline ends. CDR1 is DFQATT, CDR2 SNEGSKA, per germline (reference sequence). This CDR3 is built from 11 residues. Here the CDR3 reads CSAKTRGELFF. The CDR3 nucleotides are TGCAGTGCTAAGACCCGCGGGGAGCTGTTTTTT.

The chain carries TRBV7-2 and TRBJ1-6; D is unresolved. The CDR3 spans 17 residues. Trimming took 1 base from V and 4 from J, leaving 14 bases between them. CDR1 SGHTA and CDR2 FQGNSA come from the germline V gene. CDR3 coding DNA: TGTGCCAGCAGCTTAGTTGGCAGGAACTCTTATAATTCACCCCTCCACTTT. It codes for CASSLVGRNSYNSPLHF.

The genes are TRBV7-9 and TRBJ1-2; 9 bases match TRBD1. The CDR3 contains 14 residues. Germline-derived CDR1 and CDR2 are SEHNR and FQNEAQ (reference sequence). J gave up 4 bases and V 5 bases, and 5 bases lay outside the gene matches. The DNA for the CDR3 is TGTGCCAGCAGCCTGGGGACAGGGCTCTATGGCTACACCTTC. Its protein product is CASSLGTGLYGYTF.

The chain uses TRBV9 and TRBJ2-6, with D possibly called TRBD1 or TRBD2 (5 bases each). Deletions cut 1 base from V and 2 bases from J, with 7 bases between. The germline gives CDR1 SGDLS, CDR2 YYNGEE. This CDR3 has 15 residues. The CDR3 is CASSVRGAGANVLTF. The CDR3 nucleotides read TGTGCCAGCAGCGTAAGAGGGGCTGGGGCCAACGTCCTGACTTTC.

V is TRBV2 and J is TRBJ2-3; D remains ambiguous. CDR1 SNHLY and CDR2 FYNNEI come from the germline V gene. The length of the CDR3 is 15 residues. V lost 6 bases and J lost 4, with 17 bases in between. CDR3 bases: TGTGCCAGCAGGAGCTCCGCTACGGAGTCAGATACGCAGTATTTT. Translated: CASRSSATESDTQYF.

This rearrangement joins TRBV7-2 to TRBJ2-1; TRBD1 matches 7 bases. This CDR3 contains 14 residues. J was trimmed by 9 bases and V by 3 bases; bases with no gene match: 8. CDR1 SGHTA and CDR2 FQGNSA come from the germline V gene. CDR3 protein: CASSFLQGFGEQFF. The CDR3 nucleotides read TGTGCCAGCAGCTTTTTACAGGGGTTCGGTGAGCAGTTCTTC. Full variable domain (outside the CDR3, taken from reference TRBV7-2 and TRBJ2-1): GAGVSQSPSNKVTEKGKDVELRCDPISGHTALYWYRQSLGQGLEFLIYFQGNSAPDKSGLPSDRFSAERTGGSVSTLTIQRTQQEDSAVYLCASSFLQGFGEQFFGPGTRLTVL.

V gene TRBV28 combines with J gene TRBJ2-7, with a weak D call TRBD2 (6 bases). The germline CDR1 and CDR2 sequences are MDHEN and SYDVKM. Trimming cost V 1 base and J 4 bases, with 14 bases left between them. The CDR3 contains 15 residues. The CDR3 DNA follows: TGTGCCAGCAGTTTATACGGAGGGAGTACGTACGAGCAGTACTTC. Translating it yields CASSLYGGSTYEQYF.

The chain is built from TRBV29-1 and TRBJ2-1; 12 bases map to TRBD2. J lost 5 bases, V lost 5 bases, and 4 bases had no gene match. Germline V gene data show CDR1 as SQVTM and CDR2 as ANQGSEA. This CDR3 has 14 amino acids. The CDR3 sequence: CSVILAGGNNEQFF. DNA of the CDR3: TGCAGCGTTATACTAGCGGGGGGCAACAATGAGCAGTTCTTC.

This chain uses TRBV28 with TRBJ1-6; weak D call: TRBD1 (5 bases). V lost 2 bases and J lost 3, with 11 bases in between. Germline loops: CDR1 MDHEN, CDR2 SYDVKM. The CDR3 is 16 residues long. The CDR3 DNA sequence: TGTGCCAGCAGTTTAGACAGCGCCGGCTATAATTCACCCCTCCACTTT. This codes for CASSLDSAGYNSPLHF.

The chain joins TRBV29-1 to TRBJ2-5; TRBD2 might be the D (6 bases). V lost 6 bases to trimming and J lost 5 bases, with 16 bases between them. The germline CDR1 and CDR2 sequences are SQVTM and ANQGSEA. This CDR3 region has 13 residues. The CDR3, as DNA: TGCAGCGTGCGGGATTCCCCAGGGGAGACCCAGTACTTC. This codes for CSVRDSPGETQYF.

This sequence joins TRBV4-2 and TRBJ1-1; D remains unclear. The CDR3 is 16 residues long. Germline V lookup: CDR1 LGHNA, CDR2 YNFKEQ. V gave up 1 base and J gave up 5 bases, with 17 bases separating them. CDR3 sequence (DNA): TGTGCCAGCAGCCAAGGGACCGGACGGGCGGCAACTGAAGCTTTCTTT. It codes for CASSQGTGRAATEAFF.

The rearrangement uses TRBV5-1 and TRBJ2-1; TRBD1 matches at 8 bases. The CDR3 has 15 amino acids. In germline, CDR1 is SGHRS, CDR2 YFSETQ. The V and J ends lost 2 bases and 7 bases, in that order; junction bases with no gene match: 8. CDR3: CASSFGNRQGNEQFF. The CDR3, as DNA: TGCGCCAGCAGCTTCGGGAACCGACAGGGGAATGAGCAGTTCTTC.

CDR3 coding DNA: TGTGCCTGGTCTTCGGGGGGGATTGAAGCTTTCTTT. It specifies CAWSSGGIEAFF. The chain has TRBV30 and TRBJ1-1; maybe TRBD1 (5 bases). Germline CDR1 is GTSNPN and CDR2 is SVGIG (reference sequence). V was shortened by 5 bases and J by 7 bases, with 14 bases between the two germline ends. The CDR3 has 12 residues.